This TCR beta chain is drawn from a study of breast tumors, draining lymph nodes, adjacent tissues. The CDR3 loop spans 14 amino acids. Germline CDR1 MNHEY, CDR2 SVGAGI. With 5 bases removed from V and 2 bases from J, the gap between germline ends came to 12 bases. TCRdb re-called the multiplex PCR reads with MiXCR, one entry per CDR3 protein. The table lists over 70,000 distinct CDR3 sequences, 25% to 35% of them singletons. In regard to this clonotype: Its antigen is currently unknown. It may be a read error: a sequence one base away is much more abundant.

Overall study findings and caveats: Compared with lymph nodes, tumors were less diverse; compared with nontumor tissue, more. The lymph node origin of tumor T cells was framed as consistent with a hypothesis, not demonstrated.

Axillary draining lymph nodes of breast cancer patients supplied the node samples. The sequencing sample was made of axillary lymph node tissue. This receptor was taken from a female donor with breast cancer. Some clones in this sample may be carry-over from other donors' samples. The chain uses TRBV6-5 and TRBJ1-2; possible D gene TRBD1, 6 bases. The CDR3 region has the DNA TGTGCCAGCAGTCACTTAGACAGGAACTATGGCTACACCTTC. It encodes CASSHLDRNYGYTF.